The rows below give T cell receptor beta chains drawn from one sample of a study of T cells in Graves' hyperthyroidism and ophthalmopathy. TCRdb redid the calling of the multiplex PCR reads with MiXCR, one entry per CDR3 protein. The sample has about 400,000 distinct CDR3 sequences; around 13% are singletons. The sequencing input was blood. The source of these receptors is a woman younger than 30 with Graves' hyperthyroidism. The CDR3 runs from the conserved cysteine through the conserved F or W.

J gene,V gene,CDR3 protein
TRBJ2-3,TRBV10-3,CAIWGPGTDTQYF
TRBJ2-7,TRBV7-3,CASSPPPATGLEQYF
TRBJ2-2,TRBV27,CASSWGSGGLNTGELFF
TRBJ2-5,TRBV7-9,CASSSRTGKETQYF
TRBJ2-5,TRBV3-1,CASSQGGSKETQYF
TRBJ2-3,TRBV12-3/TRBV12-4,CASRTSGLTDTQYF
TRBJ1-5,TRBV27,CASSLYGRQGSQPQHF
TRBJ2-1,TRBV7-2,CASSPQDTNNEQFF
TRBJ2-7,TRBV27,CASGPQGYSYEQYF
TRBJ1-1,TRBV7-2,CASSSEPGTEAFF
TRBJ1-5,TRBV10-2,CASSGADIVWNQPQHF
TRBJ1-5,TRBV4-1,CASSQAPDRGRDQPQHF
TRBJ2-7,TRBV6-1,CASRPTSGSAYEQYF
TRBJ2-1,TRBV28,CASTEAYNEQFF
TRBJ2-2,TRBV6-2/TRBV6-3,CASRPTGSTGELFF
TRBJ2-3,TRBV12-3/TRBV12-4,CATGKGASTDTQYF
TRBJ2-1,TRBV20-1,CSAWTSGGTSYNEQFF
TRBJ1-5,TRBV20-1,CSARDGVGGTNQPQHF
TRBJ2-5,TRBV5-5,CASSSKPGQGREAQYF
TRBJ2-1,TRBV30,CAWSGLGNEQFF
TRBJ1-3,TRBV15,CATSRDPGPLGNTIYF
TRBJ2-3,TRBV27,CASSESQGAGTQYF
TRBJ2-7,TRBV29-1,CSAGPQAYEQYF
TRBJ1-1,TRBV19,CASSPDRGKVTEAFF
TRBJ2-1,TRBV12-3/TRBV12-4,CASSYRAWEQFF
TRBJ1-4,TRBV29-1,CSFRREEKLFF
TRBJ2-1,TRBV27,CASSLKTSGSNEQFF
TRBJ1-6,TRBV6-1,CASTRATNSPLHF
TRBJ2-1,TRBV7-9,CASSPPTSGDSYNEQFF
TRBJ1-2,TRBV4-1,CASSPSQGSVYGYTF
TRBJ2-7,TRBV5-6,CASSLELAGKGEQYF
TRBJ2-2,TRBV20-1,CSAGARDRGETGELFF
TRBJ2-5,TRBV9,CASSVAAGGQETQYF